This T cell receptor beta chain derives from a study of monozygotic twins with inflammatory bowel disease. Regarding the study as a whole: Any single strong signal or clonotype tied to IBD lacked support. Differing T cell subtypes remained indistinguishable. Healthy co-twins exceeded IBD patients in TCRbeta diversity as measured by inverse Simpson.

About this clonotype: Its cognate antigen is unknown.

CDR3 length: 14 amino acids. Researchers collected approximately 2.5 ml of blood per donor. TCRdb re-called the 5' RACE reads; one entry per CDR3 protein, DNA not given. There are fewer than 450,000 distinct CDR3 sequences in the sample, with just over 2.5% held by the top ten. This chain uses TRBV12-3 or TRBV12-4 with TRBJ1-3. Sequencing was done on a sample of blood. This sequence originates from a human donor with ulcerative colitis or Crohn's disease, or a healthy co-twin of an affected twin (not recorded which). CDR3 loop: CASSLLTSGNTIYF.